The 32 T cell receptor beta chains given below trace back to one sample, sequenced in a study of blood T cells in healthy people across ages. Together with a sample-barcoded 5' primer, a J-beta primer mix was included in a second PCR lasting about 6 to 11 cycles. TCRdb independently ran MiXCR on the 5' RACE reads; one entry per CDR3 protein. This table has approximately 940,000 distinct CDR3 sequences, about 48% appearing once. The sequenced material came from blood. Receptors were obtained from a man aged 25-40 years in good health.

V is TRBV28 and J is TRBJ2-4; TRBD2 agrees at 8 bases. V trimming: 6 bases; J trimming: 0 bases; junction bases outside the gene matches: 7. The CDR3 spans 16 residues. Germline CDR1 reads MDHEN; CDR2 reads SYDVKM. CDR3 DNA sequence: TGTGCCAGCAGGAAGGCGGGGGGCGCAGCCAAAAACATTCAGTACTTC. It codes for CASRKAGGAAKNIQYF.

The chain links TRBV9 to TRBJ2-2; D unclear. The germline V gene has CDR1 SGDLS and CDR2 YYNGEE. The CDR3 consists of 13 residues. V was clipped by 10 bases and J by 1 base, with 11 bases between them. The CDR3 loop reads CASTRGNTGELFF. The CDR3 DNA reads TGTGCCTCCACCAGAGGGAACACCGGGGAGCTGTTTTTT.

V usage is TRBV6-5 and J usage is TRBJ1-2; 8 bases align to TRBD1. The V gene's germline CDR1 is MNHEY and CDR2 SVGAGI. The CDR3 covers 17 residues. V shed 0 bases, J shed 4 bases, and the junction held 10 bases outside the gene matches. This CDR3 is CASSYSMDRANTYGYTF. In DNA, the CDR3 is TGTGCCAGCAGTTACTCCATGGACAGGGCAAACACCTATGGCTACACCTTC.

The rearrangement joins TRBV6-5 to TRBJ1-2, with D maybe TRBD1 (6 bases). The CDR3 covers 13 residues. Germline V gene sequence: CDR1 MNHEY, CDR2 SVGAGI. Trimming took 8 bases from V and 2 from J, leaving 12 bases between them. The CDR3 bases are TGTGCCAGCCGACGGGACACGAACTATGGCTACACCTTC. Protein product: CASRRDTNYGYTF.

In this sample, this clonotype turned up a few times. The rearrangement joins TRBV27 to TRBJ1-2; TRBD1 is a possible D gene (5 bases). Germline CDR1 and CDR2: MNHEY and SMNVEV (reference sequence). This CDR3 region has 13 residues. With 5 bases removed from V and 6 bases from J, the gap between germline ends came to 13 bases. The CDR3 DNA reads as TGTGCCAGCAGTGTCGAGGGGAGCGATGGCTACACCTTC. Translated: CASSVEGSDGYTF.

The table lists this clonotype with a few counts. The V call is TRBV6-5, the J call TRBJ1-2; weak D call: TRBD1 (5 bases). Trimming took 5 bases from V and 3 from J, leaving 10 bases between them. Germline lookup yields CDR1 MNHEY and CDR2 SVGAGI. CDR3 size: 13 residues. Written as DNA, the CDR3 is TGTGCCAGCAGTCGGGGCAATTACTATGGCTACACCTTC. Encoded protein: CASSRGNYYGYTF.

This chain links TRBV6-5 with TRBJ2-2, with D hard to call. The V gene lost 0 bases and the J gene lost 5 bases, with 4 bases spanning the gap. This CDR3 region has 13 residues. Germline V gene data show CDR1 as MNHEY and CDR2 as SVGAGI. CDR3 sequence reads: CASSYSRTGELFF. The CDR3 region has the DNA TGTGCCAGCAGTTACTCGAGAACCGGGGAGCTGTTTTTT.

This clonotype occurred a few times. The chain has TRBV27 and TRBJ2-2; 7 nucleotides line up with TRBD2. The CDR3 is 15 residues long. J lost 1 base, V lost 6 bases, and 5 bases had no gene match. Germline values: CDR1 MNHEY, CDR2 SMNVEV (reference sequence). The CDR3 sequence is CASSPTSVNTGELFF. CDR3 DNA sequence: TGTGCCAGCAGCCCAACTAGCGTGAACACCGGGGAGCTGTTTTTT.

The chain is built from TRBV27 and TRBJ1-5; perhaps TRBD1 as D (5 bases). Germline lookup yields CDR1 MNHEY and CDR2 SMNVEV (reference sequence). V lost 11 bases and J lost 2, with 19 bases in between. The CDR3 length is 15 residues. As DNA, the CDR3 is TGTGCCGCGGGACGGGGTGCTACTGGCAATCAGCCCCAGCATTTT. Translation: CAAGRGATGNQPQHF.

The chain employs TRBV20-1 and TRBJ2-5; D is unresolved. CDR3 length equals 11 residues. Germline V gene data show CDR1 as DFQATT and CDR2 as SNEGSKA (reference sequence). V was clipped by 6 bases and J by 5 bases, with 10 bases between them. CDR3 sequence (DNA): TGCAGTGCCCCGGCGTTCGAGACCCAGTACTTC. Its translation is CSAPAFETQYF.

The chain carries TRBV27 and TRBJ2-5; 7 bases map to TRBD1. The germline gives CDR1 MNHEY, CDR2 SMNVEV (reference sequence). The V segment lost 5 bases and the J segment 1 base; nucleotides outside the gene matches: 7. CDR3 length: 15 amino acids. CDR3 loop: CASSEGYRGQETQYF. The CDR3, as DNA: TGTGCCAGCAGTGAAGGATACAGGGGCCAAGAGACCCAGTACTTC.

The CDR3 protein is CASRGHPSYEQYF. The CDR3 nucleotides read TGTGCCAGCAGGGGCCATCCCTCCTACGAGCAGTACTTC. The J gene is TRBJ2-7, the V gene TRBV28; no definite D call. From germline, CDR1 is MDHEN and CDR2 SYDVKM. V shed 6 bases and J shed 0 bases, with 9 bases lying between them. The CDR3 has 13 residues.

This clonotype was detected many times. The chain employs TRBV4-3 and TRBJ1-2; TRBD1 might be the D (5 bases). This CDR3 contains 16 residues. V dropped 0 bases and J dropped 3 bases, with 14 bases sitting between them. Germline CDR1 reads LGHNA; CDR2 reads YSLEER. CDR3 nucleotides: TGCGCCAGCAGCCAAGACGGGACCGGAGTCTACTATGGCTACACCTTC. Translating gives CASSQDGTGVYYGYTF.

This clonotype was detected once. In DNA form, the CDR3 reads TGTGCCAGCACGTGGGGGGACATTCAGTACTTC. This sequence encodes CASTWGDIQYF. V gene TRBV28 combines with J gene TRBJ2-4; D may be TRBD2 (6 bases). This CDR3 comprises 11 residues. V lost 7 bases and J lost 8, with 9 bases in between. The germline CDR1 and CDR2 sequences are MDHEN and SYDVKM.

This clonotype was detected a few times. The chain recombines TRBV29-1 with TRBJ1-2, with a tentative D call TRBD1 (6 bases). V was pared by 6 bases and J by 5 bases, with 19 bases between. This CDR3 spans 14 amino acids. The germline CDR1 and CDR2 sequences are SQVTM and ANQGSEA. The CDR3 DNA reads as TGCAGCGTCATTCACCCAGGGGAGAGGTATGGCTACACCTTC. It is translated as CSVIHPGERYGYTF.

This clonotype appeared a few times. The V and J genes are TRBV12-3 or TRBV12-4 and TRBJ2-5; D is perhaps TRBD2 (5 bases). V was clipped by 6 bases and J by 3 bases, with 14 bases between them. The CDR3 has 14 amino acids. Written as DNA, the CDR3 is TGTGCCAGCAGGGCCGGACTCCTGGAAGAGACCCAGTACTTC. Translated, it gives CASRAGLLEETQYF.

V usage is TRBV28 and J usage is TRBJ2-4, with D possibly TRBD2 on 5 matching bases. The CDR3 is made up of 12 amino acids. The V end lost 5 bases, the J end lost 6 bases, and 8 bases lay between the germline ends. The V gene's germline CDR1 is MDHEN and CDR2 SYDVKM. The CDR3 coding sequence is TGTGCCAGCAGTCCGGGGATAAACATTCAGTACTTC. Translated, it gives CASSPGINIQYF.

This clonotype was detected only a few times. The rearrangement links TRBV6-1 to TRBJ1-4; D possibly corresponds to TRBD1 (5 bases). Trimming shortened V by 3 bases and J by 0 bases, and 14 bases separated the two germline ends. This CDR3 comprises 17 residues. Per germline, CDR1 MNHNS and CDR2 SASEGT. The CDR3 DNA sequence: TGTGCCAGCAGTGATTCACGGGGGGGGGCAACTAATGAAAAACTGTTTTTT. Protein: CASSDSRGGATNEKLFF.

The CDR3 coding sequence is TGCAGCGTTGGAGGCGGGACAGTCGAAGAGACCCAGTACTTC. This encodes CSVGGGTVEETQYF. The chain has TRBV29-1 and TRBJ2-5; tentatively, D is TRBD1 (7 bases). The length of the CDR3 is 14 residues. CDR1 is SQVTM, CDR2 ANQGSEA, per germline. Trimming pared 4 bases from V and 3 bases from J, leaving 15 bases between.

This clonotype has a count of ten or more. For the CDR3, the DNA is TGTGCCATCCCCCAGGGAAATAACTATGGCTACACCTTC. It yields the protein CAIPQGNNYGYTF. This chain connects TRBV10-3 to TRBJ1-2; D perhaps matches TRBD1 (5 bases). Germline V lookup: CDR1 ENHRY, CDR2 SYGVKD. V gave up 8 bases and J gave up 1 base, with 11 bases separating them. The CDR3 has 13 amino acids.

Ten or more counts support this clonotype. The chain is built from TRBV11-2 and TRBJ2-5; D remains unclear. Germline V lookup: CDR1 SGHAT, CDR2 FQNNGV. The CDR3 spans 13 residues. The ends were cut back, 0 bases at V and 3 bases at J, with 5 bases in the middle. The CDR3 DNA sequence: TGTGCCAGCAGCTTAGATGGGGAAGAGACCCAGTACTTC. It translates to CASSLDGEETQYF.

This clonotype occurred a few times. The rearrangement joins TRBV13 to TRBJ2-3; no clear D gene. The CDR3 extends over 16 amino acids. Looked up from germline, CDR1 is PRHDT and CDR2 is FYEKMQ (reference sequence). Trimming shortened V by 2 bases and J by 0 bases, and 12 bases separated the two germline ends. This chain's CDR3 is CASSLWSWSSTDTQYF. DNA of the CDR3: TGTGCCAGCAGCTTATGGTCCTGGAGTAGCACAGATACGCAGTATTTT.

The chain combines TRBV21-1 with TRBJ2-1; the D call TRBD1 from the table was never checked on the DNA. TRBV21-1 is designated a pseudogene. This CDR3 has 13 amino acids. The CDR3 nucleotides read TGTGCCAGCAGCAAAGGGACACACAATGAGCAGTTCTTC. The encoded protein is CASSKGTHNEQFF.

The V gene is TRBV6-1, the J gene TRBJ1-5, with D possibly being TRBD1 (6 bases). The V gene's germline CDR1 is MNHNS and CDR2 SASEGT. Trimming pared 3 bases from V and 3 bases from J, leaving 9 bases between. The CDR3 extends over 14 amino acids. As DNA, the CDR3 is TGTGCCAGCAGTGATACAGGGTCCAATCAGCCCCAGCATTTT. Translated: CASSDTGSNQPQHF.

V and J are TRBV29-1 and TRBJ2-7; D uncertain. Germline loops: CDR1 SQVTM, CDR2 ANQGSEA. V was trimmed by 6 bases and J by 4 bases, leaving 10 bases between them. The CDR3 runs 11 residues. CDR3 protein: CSVWTLYEQYF. CDR3 in DNA: TGCAGCGTCTGGACGTTATACGAGCAGTACTTC.

The sample holds a few counts of this clonotype. The rearrangement links TRBV7-8 to TRBJ2-7; D is undetermined. Germline V gives CDR1 SGHVS, CDR2 FQNEAQ. The V and J ends lost 0 bases and 2 bases respectively, with 8 bases between them. The CDR3 covers 14 residues. The CDR3 sequence is CASSLAQVAYEQYF. CDR3 bases: TGTGCCAGCAGCTTAGCCCAGGTCGCCTACGAGCAGTACTTC.

The sample holds many counts of this clonotype. The genes are TRBV28 and TRBJ2-7, with 8 bases identical to TRBD1. Per germline, CDR1 MDHEN and CDR2 SYDVKM. V shed 3 bases and J 6 bases; nucleotides not matched to a gene: 7. The CDR3 consists of 14 residues. The CDR3 region has the DNA TGTGCCAGCAGTTTGGCGCAGGGGGCGTTCGAGCAGTACTTC. Encoded protein: CASSLAQGAFEQYF.

This clonotype was observed once. The chain uses TRBV6-2 or TRBV6-3 and TRBJ2-7, with D possibly TRBD2 on 5 matching bases. The J call may be in error: the DNA end matches TRBJ2-5 better. Germline V lookup: CDR1 MNHEY, CDR2 SVGEGT. The CDR3 contains 15 residues. CDR3 loop: CASSYSRANKETQYF. In DNA, the CDR3 is TGTGCCAGCAGTTACTCGAGGGCTAATAAAGAGACCCAGTACTTC.

This sequence joins TRBV5-1 and TRBJ2-3, with TRBD1 matching 9 bases. The CDR3 length is 14 residues. V was pared by 4 bases and J by 6 bases, with 6 bases of the junction left unmatched. Germline CDR1 and CDR2: SGHRS and YFSETQ. CDR3 protein: CASSRDRAWDTQYF. CDR3 DNA sequence: TGCGCCAGCAGCCGGGACAGGGCGTGGGATACGCAGTATTTT.

The genes are TRBV7-8 and TRBJ2-5; 9 bases map to TRBD2. The J segment lost 1 base and the V segment lost 4 bases, leaving 10 bases of the junction unmatched. Looked up from germline, CDR1 is SGHVS and CDR2 is FQNEAQ. The CDR3 sequence is 17 residues long. The DNA of the CDR3 is TGTGCCAGCAGCTCCCAATTGCTAGCGGGGCTCCAAGAGACCCAGTACTTC. Translating it yields CASSSQLLAGLQETQYF.

The chain recombines TRBV15 with TRBJ2-2, with D hard to call. Germline-derived CDR1 and CDR2 are LNHNV and YYDKDF (reference sequence). The CDR3 length is 15 residues. V lost 0 bases and J lost 0, with 5 bases in between. This CDR3 reads CATSRDGANTGELFF. DNA for the CDR3: TGTGCCACCAGCAGAGATGGTGCGAACACCGGGGAGCTGTTTTTT.

The chain combines TRBV15 with TRBJ2-1, with D possibly TRBD2 on 6 matching bases. The CDR3 length is 16 residues. V lost 5 bases, J lost 4 bases, and 18 bases lay in between. Germline-derived CDR1 and CDR2 are LNHNV and YYDKDF (reference sequence). The CDR3 DNA is TGTGCCACCAGCCTCCGGGACGGGGGACCGTACAATGAGCAGTTCTTC. Its translation is CATSLRDGGPYNEQFF.